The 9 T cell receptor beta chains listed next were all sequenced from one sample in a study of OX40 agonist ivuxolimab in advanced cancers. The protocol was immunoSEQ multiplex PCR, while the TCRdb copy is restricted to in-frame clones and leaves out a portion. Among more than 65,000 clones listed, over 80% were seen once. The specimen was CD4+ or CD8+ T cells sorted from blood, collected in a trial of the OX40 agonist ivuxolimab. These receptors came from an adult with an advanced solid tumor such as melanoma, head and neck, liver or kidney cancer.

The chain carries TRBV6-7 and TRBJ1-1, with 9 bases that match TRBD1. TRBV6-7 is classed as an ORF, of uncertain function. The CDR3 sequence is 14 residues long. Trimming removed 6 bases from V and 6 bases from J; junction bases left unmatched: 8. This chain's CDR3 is CASSRDRAVSEAFF. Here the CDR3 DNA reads TGTGCCAGCAGCCGGGACAGGGCCGTTTCTGAAGCTTTCTTT.

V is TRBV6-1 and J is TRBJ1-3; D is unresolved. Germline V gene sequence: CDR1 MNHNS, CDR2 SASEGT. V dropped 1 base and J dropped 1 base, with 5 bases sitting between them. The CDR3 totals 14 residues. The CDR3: CASSEGGSGNTIYF. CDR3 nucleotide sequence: TGTGCCAGCAGTGAAGGAGGGTCTGGAAACACCATATATTTT.

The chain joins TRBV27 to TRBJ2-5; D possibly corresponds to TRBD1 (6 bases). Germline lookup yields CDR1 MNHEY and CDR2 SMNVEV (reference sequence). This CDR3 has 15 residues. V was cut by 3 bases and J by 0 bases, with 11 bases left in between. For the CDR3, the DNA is TGTGCCAGCAGTTTGTGGGCAGGGGACCAAGAGACCCAGTACTTC. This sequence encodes CASSLWAGDQETQYF.

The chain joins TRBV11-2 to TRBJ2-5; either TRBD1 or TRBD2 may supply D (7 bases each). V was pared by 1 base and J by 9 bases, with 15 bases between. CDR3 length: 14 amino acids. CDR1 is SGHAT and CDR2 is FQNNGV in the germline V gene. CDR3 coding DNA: TGTGCCAGCAGCTTAGGGGCAGGGGGGAGGGCCCAGTACTTC. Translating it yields CASSLGAGGRAQYF.

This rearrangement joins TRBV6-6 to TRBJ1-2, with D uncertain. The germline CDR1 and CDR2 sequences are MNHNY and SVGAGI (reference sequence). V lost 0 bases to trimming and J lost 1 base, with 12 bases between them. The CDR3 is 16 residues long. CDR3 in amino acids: CASSYSLTEFNYGYTF. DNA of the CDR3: TGTGCCAGCAGTTACTCGTTAACAGAATTTAACTATGGCTACACCTTC.

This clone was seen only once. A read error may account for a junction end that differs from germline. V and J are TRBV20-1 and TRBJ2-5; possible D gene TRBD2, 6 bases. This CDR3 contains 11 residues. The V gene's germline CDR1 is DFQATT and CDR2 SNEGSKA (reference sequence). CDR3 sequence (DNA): TGCAGTGCAGGGGTGTCGGGACTGGATCACTTC. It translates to CSAGVSGLDHF.

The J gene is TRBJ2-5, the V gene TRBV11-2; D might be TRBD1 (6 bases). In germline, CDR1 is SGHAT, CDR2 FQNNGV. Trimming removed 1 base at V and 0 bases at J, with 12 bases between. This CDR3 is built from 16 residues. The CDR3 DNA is TGTGCCAGCAGCTTAGCCGGGGACACCTACCAAGAGACCCAGTACTTC. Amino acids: CASSLAGDTYQETQYF.

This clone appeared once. The CDR3, as DNA: TGTGCCAGCAGCTTAGAGGATGGGGTGGGTAATTCACCCCTCCACTTT. Translation: CASSLEDGVGNSPLHF. This chain links TRBV7-9 with TRBJ1-6; D gene unclear. The V end was cut by 1 base, the J end by 6 bases, with 13 bases between. Germline CDR1 reads SEHNR; CDR2 reads FQNEAQ (reference sequence). The CDR3 consists of 16 residues.

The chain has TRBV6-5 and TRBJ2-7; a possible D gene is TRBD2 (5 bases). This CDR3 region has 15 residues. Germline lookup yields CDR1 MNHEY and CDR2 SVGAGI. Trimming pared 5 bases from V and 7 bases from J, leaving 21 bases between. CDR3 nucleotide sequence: TGTGCCAGCAGTCCCCCGGGGAGTTGGAAGGTTGAGCAGTACTTC. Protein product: CASSPPGSWKVEQYF.